This T cell receptor (beta chain) was sequenced in a study of blood T cell repertoires in COVID-19. Study details: Samples of COVID-19 (acute and convalescent) were obtained from the United States, Italy and Spain.

The CDR3 has 14 amino acids. Per germline, CDR1 SGHRS and CDR2 YFSETQ. The ends were cut back, 1 base at V and 0 bases at J, with 7 bases in the middle. The study assigned cohorts using participant-reported clinical history. Donors in Cohort 3 who had recovered were those with two negative PCRs, healthcare professional clearance, or resolution of their symptoms. Per the original data handling: Amplified reference gene primers provided the basis for estimating nucleated cell counts. The assay was immunoSEQ multiplex PCR, and TCRdb's table has in-frame clones only and misses some. V and J calls and clone size are copied from that table; D and trimming were computed from the DNA. Seen here are about 480,000 clones, approximately 90% observed once, and the top ten hold 1.8%.

The sequence was obtained from a woman between 35 and 50 years old who had recovered from COVID-19. The specimen was PBMCs or T cells enriched from blood (not recorded which). The rearrangement joins TRBV5-1 to TRBJ1-1; no clear D. DNA for the CDR3: TGCGCCAGCAGCTTGTATCAGATGAACACTGAAGCTTTCTTT. Translation gives CASSLYQMNTEAFF.